This TCR beta chain was sequenced for a study of STAT5B mutations in CD4+ large granular lymphocyte leukemia (dated 2022 in TCRdb). Study-level background: When cryopreserved patient cells were available, CD8+ cells were depleted as a first step, and selection with anti-CD4 microbeads followed. Flow cytometry on FACSCanto II or FACSVerse showed that the purified fractions were more than 95% pure among lymphocytes. The study compared the TCRbeta repertoires of patients with CD4+ T-cell large granular lymphocyte leukemia against the TCRbeta repertoires of healthy blood donors. What the study reported, not specific to this receptor: The data were not HLA-matched, and the relatively small sample size could explain the higher clonality seen in CD4+ compared with CD8+ T-LGLL. TRBV06-family usage was enriched among the top patient clones (8/27) compared with healthy controls (2/35). Main leukemic clonotypes were private to each patient, although approximately 25% appeared at low frequency in other patients' non-leukemic repertoires. The sources of patient cells varied, and only 6 or 7 CD4-sorted patient samples were included in the clonality comparison with healthy controls. Greater clonality appeared to be present in CD4-sorted patient repertoires than in healthy CD4+ repertoires, and the difference was retained after the putative leukemic clones were removed.

CD4+ T-LGLL patients were recruited from hematology units in Padova (Italy), Helsinki (Finland) and Shinshu (Japan). Depending on what sample material was available, patient samples were either unselected PBMC or bead-purified CD4+, CD4+CD8+, CD57+ or CD56+ fractions. The TCRbeta data from patients were combined with somatic STAT5B mutation profiles that came from deep amplicon sequencing of the same DNA. All TCR-sequenced material derived from peripheral blood: patient blood samples and healthy donor buffy coats. Ficoll-Hypaque gradient centrifugation was used to isolate peripheral blood mononuclear cells. The Gentra Puregene Cell and Tissue kit was used for genomic DNA extraction, and quantification was performed on a Qubit 2.0 fluorometer. The immunoSEQ assay at survey resolution was applied to genomic DNA for sequencing of TCRbeta rearrangements. As for the authors' bioinformatics: Any clonotype making up more than 5% of the repertoire was considered a putative leukemic clone, which gave 59 such clones in fewer than 35 patients. In the TCR sequencing data, the lowest productive clonotype frequency that could be detected was 2.59 x 10-5. Analyses included only productive TCRbeta rearrangements, meaning complete and in-frame sequences. Sample clonality was computed as Simpson clonality in the immunoSEQ Analyzer version 3.0. Clones were binned by frequency as very rare, small, medium, large (1-20%) or hyperexpanded (>20%). Generation probabilities were estimated with OLGA 1.2.3, V-gene circos plots were made with VDJtools, specificities were looked up in VDJdb, and CDR3 motifs were identified with GLIPH. TCRdb re-hosts the immuneACCESS table, in-frame sequences only. Its copies lack some clones; in the studies checked, an unresolved V gene accounts for under half of them, and the cause for the rest is not known. That table supplies the V and J calls and clone size; D and trimming were determined from the DNA. In all, the sample holds about 3,900 clones, and approximately 77% of those were seen once. The ten largest clones add up to about four fifths of the sample.

Note on this clone: What antigen it recognizes has not been identified. Base-call qualities are not available, and no considerably larger clone is one nucleotide away.

The germline V and J ends show losses of 0 bases and 4 bases respectively, and no gene match explains 10 bases of the junction. CDR1 and CDR2, per the germline V gene (reference sequence), are LNHNV and YYDKDF. The CDR3, cysteine through phenylalanine, is 18 amino acids long. Only CDR3 DNA remains: 54 bases, in frame from the first base. The TCR sequence derives from a man aged 60 to 69 with CD4+ T-cell large granular lymphocyte leukemia. Sequencing was done on a sample of PBMCs. The rearranged segments are TRBV15 and TRBJ2-3, with 10 bases in between that match TRBD1. The CDR3 protein: CATSRDAGTGDLPDTQYF. In nucleotides, the sequence is TGTGCCACCAGCAGAGATGCCGGGACAGGGGATTTGCCAGATACGCAGTATTTT.